This entry features one T cell receptor (beta chain) sequence. CDR3 size: 16 residues. Germline V gene sequence: CDR1 SGHDT, CDR2 YYEEEE. V was cut by 4 bases and J by 3 bases, with 19 bases left in between. These data belong to a study of blood T cell repertoires in COVID-19. Study overall: From the United States, Italy and Spain came samples of acute and convalescent COVID-19. The analysed material was cDNA or gDNA that came from T cells, B-cell-depleted T cells, or PBMCs.

In the original workflow: Nucleated cell number was recorded as an estimate derived from reference gene primer amplification. The assay was immunoSEQ multiplex PCR, and TCRdb's table has in-frame clones only and misses some. V and J calls plus clone size are reproduced from that table; the DNA served to infer D and trimming. Here the sample spans tens of thousands of clones, about 80% being singletons. V is TRBV5-6 and J is TRBJ1-2, with TRBD1 as a possible D gene (6 bases). Input material: peripheral blood. The receptor comes from a man in his 70s with acute or convalescent COVID-19. The CDR3 spells CASSPRDIRNHYGYTF. CDR3 DNA sequence: TGTGCCAGCAGCCCCCGGGACATACGAAACCACTATGGCTACACCTTC.